This TCR beta chain was captured by sequencing in a study of early T cells in non-severe SARS-CoV-2 infection. TCRdb reprocessed the 5' RACE reads with MiXCR, giving one entry per CDR3 protein. This table has fewer than 50,000 distinct CDR3 sequences, around 6.5% appearing once. This clonotype was recorded a few times. From germline, CDR1 is SGHDT and CDR2 YYEEEE. The CDR3 runs to 15 residues. With V trimmed by 2 bases and J by 6 bases, 5 bases remained unmatched. V gene TRBV5-6 combines with J gene TRBJ2-1; TRBD2 agrees at 10 bases. The sequenced sample was whole blood, obtained at baseline. This TCR was sampled from an adult who was a healthcare worker with PCR-confirmed SARS-CoV-2 infection or an uninfected control (not recorded which). This CDR3 is CASSFQRGGSNEQFF. In DNA, the CDR3 is TGTGCCAGCAGCTTCCAGCGGGGGGGCAGCAATGAGCAGTTCTTC.